This T cell receptor beta chain was observed in a study of blood T cells in healthy people across ages. Study-level points and caveats: Expanded clonotype shifts may have been confounded, as the donors had an unknown CMV status. Per million T cells, the diversity of TCR beta decreased roughly linearly as age advanced. Long-lived donors exceeded aged donors in naive CD4+ cells and diversity.

Note on this clonotype: Its antigen is not known.

The sample providers were healthy Caucasian people from Russia, aged about 6 to 90. CDR3 size: 13 residues. The junction had 7 bases not matched to a gene; V was cut back by 7 bases and J by 6 bases. Germline CDR1 and CDR2: MNHEY and SVGAGI. A second roughly 6 to 11 cycle PCR used barcoded and J-beta primers. One entry per CDR3 protein results from TCRdb running MiXCR on the 5' RACE reads. The table shows over 600,000 distinct CDR3 sequences, with about half occurring only once. The sequencing input was blood. The clonotype originates from a man at least 80 years old in good health. The chain joins TRBV6-5 to TRBJ2-7; 9 bases align to TRBD1. The CDR3 loop is CASTGLTGGEQYF. CDR3 DNA: TGTGCCAGCACCGGTCTGACAGGGGGCGAGCAGTACTTC.